This is a list of T cell receptor beta chains from one sample in a study of technical replicates of blood from several donors. Repertoires were generated with immunoSEQ multiplex PCR, while TCRdb's copy carries only in-frame clones and drops some. The sample carries about 66,000 clones, roughly 92% recorded once. The sequencing sample was made of T cells isolated from PBMCs. All receptors come from a human donor in good health. The CDR3 runs from the conserved cysteine through the conserved F or W. The order of the fields is D gene, V gene, J gene, clone size, CDR3 protein, CDR3 DNA. The D gene is left open where the match is weak. Clone size is given for some rows only: seen once, a few or many times, or a class if the clone is expanded.

d_call: .; v_call: TRBV5-4; j_call: TRBJ1-2; clone_size: .; cdr3_aa: CASSWGLNYGYTF; cdr3_nt: TGTGCCAGCAGCTGGGGACTGAACTATGGCTACACCTTC
d_call: TRBD2; v_call: TRBV4-2; j_call: TRBJ2-7; clone_size: .; cdr3_aa: CASSQDLGLVVYYEQYF; cdr3_nt: TGTGCCAGCAGCCAAGATCTAGGACTAGTGGTGTACTACGAGCAGTACTTC
d_call: .; v_call: TRBV6-5; j_call: TRBJ1-2; clone_size: .; cdr3_aa: CASSYSPGPIRGYTF; cdr3_nt: TGTGCCAGCAGTTACTCTCCAGGCCCTATTCGGGGCTACACCTTC
d_call: TRBD2; v_call: TRBV30; j_call: TRBJ2-3; clone_size: .; cdr3_aa: CAWSTVGGNGNTQYF; cdr3_nt: TGTGCCTGGAGTACAGTCGGGGGGAATGGAAATACGCAGTATTTT
d_call: .; v_call: TRBV6-5; j_call: TRBJ1-5; clone_size: .; cdr3_aa: CASSYSGEGEQPQHF; cdr3_nt: TGTGCCAGCAGTTACTCGGGAGAGGGAGAACAGCCCCAGCATTTT
d_call: .; v_call: TRBV11-3; j_call: TRBJ2-7; clone_size: .; cdr3_aa: CASSPERYEQYF; cdr3_nt: TGTGCCAGCAGCCCGGAGCGTTACGAGCAGTACTTC
d_call: .; v_call: TRBV7-9; j_call: TRBJ1-4; clone_size: .; cdr3_aa: CASSPSPNEKLFF; cdr3_nt: TGTGCCAGCAGCCCTTCTCCGAATGAAAAACTGTTTTTT
d_call: TRBD2; v_call: TRBV19; j_call: TRBJ2-7; clone_size: .; cdr3_aa: CASTSGGTYEQYF; cdr3_nt: TGTGCCAGTACTAGCGGGGGAACCTACGAGCAGTACTTC
d_call: .; v_call: TRBV7-9; j_call: TRBJ2-2; clone_size: .; cdr3_aa: CASSPTGTSTGELFF; cdr3_nt: TGTGCCAGCAGCCCAACCGGGACTTCCACCGGGGAGCTGTTTTTT
d_call: .; v_call: TRBV9; j_call: TRBJ1-1; clone_size: .; cdr3_aa: CASSEAFGDTEAFF; cdr3_nt: TGTGCCAGCAGCGAGGCCTTTGGAGACACTGAAGCTTTCTTT
d_call: TRBD1; v_call: TRBV27; j_call: TRBJ1-5; clone_size: once; cdr3_aa: CASCPFGTGALQPQHF; cdr3_nt: TGTGCCAGCTGTCCTTTTGGGACAGGGGCTTTGCAGCCCCAGCATTTT
d_call: .; v_call: TRBV7-9; j_call: TRBJ1-2; clone_size: .; cdr3_aa: CASSLVEGYTF; cdr3_nt: TGTGCCAGCAGCTTGGTGGAGGGCTACACCTTC
d_call: .; v_call: TRBV2; j_call: TRBJ2-3; clone_size: .; cdr3_aa: CASSVFGTIRTDTQYF; cdr3_nt: TGTGCCAGCAGTGTTTTCGGGACAATACGCACAGATACGCAGTATTTT
d_call: .; v_call: TRBV29-1; j_call: TRBJ2-5; clone_size: .; cdr3_aa: CSVVLWEAETQYF; cdr3_nt: TGCAGCGTTGTATTATGGGAGGCTGAGACCCAGTACTTC
d_call: TRBD2; v_call: TRBV4-3; j_call: TRBJ2-1; clone_size: .; cdr3_aa: CASSQEGLAGDNEQFF; cdr3_nt: TGCGCCAGCAGCCAAGAGGGACTAGCGGGAGACAATGAGCAGTTCTTC
d_call: TRBD1; v_call: TRBV11-2; j_call: TRBJ1-2; clone_size: once; cdr3_aa: CASSSGDRVNYGYTF; cdr3_nt: TGTGCCAGCAGCTCCGGGGACAGGGTAAACTATGGCTACACCTTC
d_call: .; v_call: TRBV7-3; j_call: TRBJ2-7; clone_size: .; cdr3_aa: CASSLVSQGEQYF; cdr3_nt: TGTGCCAGCAGCTTAGTTTCCCAGGGCGAGCAGTACTTC